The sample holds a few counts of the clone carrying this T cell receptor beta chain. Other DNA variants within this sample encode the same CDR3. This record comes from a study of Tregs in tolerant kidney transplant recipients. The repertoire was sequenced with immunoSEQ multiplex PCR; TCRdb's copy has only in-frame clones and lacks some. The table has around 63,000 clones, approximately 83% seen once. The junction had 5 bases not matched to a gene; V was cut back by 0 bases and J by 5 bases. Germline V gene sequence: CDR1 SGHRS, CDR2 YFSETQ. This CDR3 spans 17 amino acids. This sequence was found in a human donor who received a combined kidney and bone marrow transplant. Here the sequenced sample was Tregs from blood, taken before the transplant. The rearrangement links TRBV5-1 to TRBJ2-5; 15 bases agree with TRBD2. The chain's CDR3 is CASSLGGLAGGLETQYF. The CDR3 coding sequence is TGCGCCAGCAGCTTGGGAGGACTAGCGGGGGGGCTTGAGACCCAGTACTTC.